The clone carrying this T cell receptor beta chain was picked up many times. The antigen remains unidentified. The data stem from a study of regulatory T cells in long-lasting Graves disease. The authors built TCR beta libraries using iRepertoire HTBI primers and Arm-PCR of CDR3 regions. From the multiplex PCR reads, TCRdb called clonotypes with MiXCR, one entry per CDR3 protein. In the table there are approximately 360,000 distinct CDR3 sequences, roughly 24% of which are singletons. General study results and limits: Accuracy may have been reduced by the small sample size.

Time point described: persistent/refractory GD, antithyroid drugs over 5 years with positive TRAb. Construction of the TCR library relied on RNA isolated from PBMCs. The clonotype comes from a woman between 40 and 55 years old with Graves disease. The sample in question was peripheral blood mononuclear cells (PBMCs), obtained when the disease was refractory, from a patient treated with antithyroid drugs.

The CDR3 here is CASSFLTPVTRPTGELFF. The CDR3 DNA reads as TGTGCCAGCAGCTTCTTGACCCCCGTAACCCGCCCCACCGGGGAGCTGTTTTTT. The chain combines TRBV11-2 with TRBJ2-2; D is ambiguous. Germline CDR1 is SGHAT and CDR2 is FQNNGV. This CDR3 contains 18 residues. Trimming took off 3 bases at V and 4 bases at J, with 21 bases between the two ends.